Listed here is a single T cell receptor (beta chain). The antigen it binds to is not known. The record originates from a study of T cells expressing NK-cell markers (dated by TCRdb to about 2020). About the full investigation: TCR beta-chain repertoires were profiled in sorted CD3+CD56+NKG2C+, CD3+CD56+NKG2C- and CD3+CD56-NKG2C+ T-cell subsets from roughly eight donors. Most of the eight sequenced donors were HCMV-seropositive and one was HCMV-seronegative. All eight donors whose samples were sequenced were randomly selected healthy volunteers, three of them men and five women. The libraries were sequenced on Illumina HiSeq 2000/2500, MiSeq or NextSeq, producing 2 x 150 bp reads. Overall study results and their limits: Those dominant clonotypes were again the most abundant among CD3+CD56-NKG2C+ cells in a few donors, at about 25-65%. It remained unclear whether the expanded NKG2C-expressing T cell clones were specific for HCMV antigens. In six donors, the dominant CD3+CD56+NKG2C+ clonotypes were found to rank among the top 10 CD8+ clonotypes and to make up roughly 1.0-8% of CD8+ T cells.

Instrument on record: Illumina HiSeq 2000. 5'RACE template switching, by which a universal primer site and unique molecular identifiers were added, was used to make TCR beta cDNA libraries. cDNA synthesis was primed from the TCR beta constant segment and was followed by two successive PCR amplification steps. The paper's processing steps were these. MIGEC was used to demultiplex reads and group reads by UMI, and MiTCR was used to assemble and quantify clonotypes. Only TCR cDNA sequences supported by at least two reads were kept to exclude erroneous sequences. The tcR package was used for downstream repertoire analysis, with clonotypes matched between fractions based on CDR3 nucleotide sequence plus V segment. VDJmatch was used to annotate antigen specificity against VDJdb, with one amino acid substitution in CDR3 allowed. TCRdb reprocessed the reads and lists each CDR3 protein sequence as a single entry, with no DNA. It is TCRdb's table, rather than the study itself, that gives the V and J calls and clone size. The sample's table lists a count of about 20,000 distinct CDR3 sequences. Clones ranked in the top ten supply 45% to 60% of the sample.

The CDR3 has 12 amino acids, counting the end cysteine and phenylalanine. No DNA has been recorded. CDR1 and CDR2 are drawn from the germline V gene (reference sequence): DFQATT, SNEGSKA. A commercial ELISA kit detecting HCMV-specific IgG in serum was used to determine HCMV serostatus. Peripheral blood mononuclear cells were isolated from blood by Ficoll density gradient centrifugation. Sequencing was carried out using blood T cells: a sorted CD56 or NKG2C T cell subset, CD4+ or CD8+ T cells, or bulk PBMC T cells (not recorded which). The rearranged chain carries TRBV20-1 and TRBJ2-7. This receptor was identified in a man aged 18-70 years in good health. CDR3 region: CSAIGKTYEQYF.